The clone carrying this TCR beta chain appeared once. This record comes from a study of patients and donors after allogeneic stem cell transplantation. TCRdb called the RT-PCR reads again in MiXCR, with one record for every CDR3 protein. This table has approximately 250,000 distinct CDR3 sequences, around 14% appearing once. The CDR3 runs 18 residues. The J segment lost 2 bases and the V segment lost 6 bases, leaving 14 bases of the junction unmatched. Germline lookup yields CDR1 MNHNS and CDR2 SASEGT. The chain combines TRBV6-1 with TRBJ2-2, with 8 bases lining up with TRBD2. This sequence originates from a human donor who was either an allogeneic HSCT recipient or a stem cell or donor lymphocyte infusion donor (not recorded which). It is not recorded whose cells these are; they may come from a transplant donor. The specimen was blood, either unsorted or a sorted T cell fraction (not recorded which). CDR3 region: CASSMAFPGGINTGELFF. The CDR3 bases are TGTGCCAGCAGCATGGCCTTCCCGGGGGGGATAAACACCGGGGAGCTGTTTTTT.